These 32 T cell receptor beta chains originate from one sample sequenced in a study of T-cell memory formation after mild COVID-19. TCRdb independently ran MiXCR on the 5' RACE reads; one entry per CDR3 protein. The table has hundreds of thousands of distinct CDR3 sequences, about 15% seen once. The material sequenced was PBMCs or a T cell subset sorted from them (not recorded which). These receptors came from a man younger than 35 who had mild COVID-19 (a few samples of this study predate the infection). Cell type and time point are not known.

This clonotype was counted only a few times. The rearrangement links TRBV7-2 to TRBJ2-4, with TRBD1 matching 7 bases. This CDR3 is 15 amino acids long. After removal of 5 bases from V and 5 bases from J, the junction contained 9 bases not matched to a gene. The germline CDR1 and CDR2 sequences are SGHTA and FQGNSA. This CDR3 reads CASSRTAGTENIQYF. DNA of the CDR3: TGTGCCAGCAGCAGAACTGCCGGGACAGAAAACATTCAGTACTTC.

This clonotype was recorded a few times. This chain joins TRBV12-3 or TRBV12-4 and TRBJ2-3, with D possibly matching TRBD2 (6 bases). The CDR3 has 14 amino acids. V dropped 9 bases and J dropped 1 base, with 14 bases sitting between them. As DNA, the CDR3 is TGTGCCAGTTCTGACCAGCGGGGCACAGATACGCAGTATTTT. The encoded protein is CASSDQRGTDTQYF.

V usage is TRBV7-9 and J usage is TRBJ2-3; no firm D call. The CDR3 extends over 15 amino acids. Germline V gene lookup returns CDR1 SEHNR and CDR2 FQNEAQ (reference sequence). The V end lost 5 bases, the J end lost 0 bases, and 12 bases lay between the germline ends. The CDR3 loop reads CASSESSRSTDTQYF. The CDR3 DNA reads as TGTGCCAGCAGCGAGTCTAGTCGGAGCACAGATACGCAGTATTTT.

This chain joins TRBV11-2 and TRBJ1-2; possibly TRBD1 for D (5 bases). V was pared by 5 bases and J by 4 bases, with 14 bases between. The CDR3 has 14 residues. Germline V CDR1 and CDR2: SGHAT, FQNNGV. The CDR3 spells CASSPPGYGYGYTF. DNA for the CDR3: TGTGCCAGCAGCCCTCCAGGGTACGGCTATGGCTACACCTTC.

This clonotype was detected only a few times. The junction and the germline gene differ at one end; a read error may be behind it. CDR3 sequence (DNA): TGTGCTAGCAGCAAACTAGCGGGGGGTCTCGATGAGCAGTTCTTC. This gives the protein CASSKLAGGLDEQFF. This chain links TRBV7-7 with TRBJ2-1; 12 bases map to TRBD2. CDR1 is SSHAT, CDR2 FNYEAQ, per germline (reference sequence). CDR3 length equals 15 residues.

This clonotype was counted at least ten times. The chain carries TRBV5-1 and TRBJ2-1, with 8 bases identical to TRBD1. V gave up 5 bases and J gave up 5 bases; unmatched junction bases: 9. Germline V gene lookup returns CDR1 SGHRS and CDR2 YFSETQ. This CDR3 is 15 amino acids long. The CDR3 region is CASRTTGTGNNEQFF. The CDR3 region has the DNA TGCGCCAGCAGAACGACCGGGACAGGCAACAATGAGCAGTTCTTC.

The V call is TRBV28, the J call TRBJ2-5; TRBD2 matches 8 bases. CDR1 is MDHEN and CDR2 is SYDVKM in the germline V gene. V trimming: 5 bases; J trimming: 4 bases; junction bases outside the gene matches: 9. The CDR3 loop spans 15 amino acids. In DNA, the CDR3 is TGTGCCAGCAGTCTAATATCGGGACTAGGAGAGACCCAGTACTTC. Amino acid sequence: CASSLISGLGETQYF.

The chain links TRBV7-3 to TRBJ2-1; 8 positions agree with TRBD1. The V gene end was trimmed by 1 base and the J gene end by 7 bases; junction bases not matched to a gene: 6. The CDR3 contains 15 residues. Germline CDR1 SGHTA, CDR2 FQGTGA. The CDR3 DNA sequence: TGTGCCAGCAGCTTAAGGGCCACAGGGGGGAATGAGCAGTTCTTC. Encoded protein: CASSLRATGGNEQFF.

The chain combines TRBV7-3 with TRBJ1-1, with TRBD1 as a possible D gene (6 bases). CDR1 is SGHTA, CDR2 FQGTGA, per germline. The CDR3 is 14 residues long. The V gene lost 5 bases and the J gene lost 4 bases, with 14 bases spanning the gap. CDR3 sequence (DNA): TGTGCCAGCAGCCTCGGGGGGGCAGCCACTGAAGCTTTCTTT. As protein: CASSLGGAATEAFF.

This clonotype came up a few times. V usage is TRBV7-2 and J usage is TRBJ1-2, with D hard to call. Germline CDR1 reads SGHTA; CDR2 reads FQGNSA. V lost 6 bases, J lost 5 bases, and 10 bases lay in between. This CDR3 has 12 residues. CDR3 in DNA: TGTGCCAGCAGTCCAGCCCTATATGGCTACACCTTC. Amino acid sequence: CASSPALYGYTF.

V is TRBV9 and J is TRBJ2-5; no reliable D call. This CDR3 spans 14 amino acids. V shed 0 bases and J shed 1 base, with 7 bases lying between them. Germline V gene data show CDR1 as SGDLS and CDR2 as YYNGEE. CDR3 in DNA: TGTGCCAGCAGCGTAGATGTGTTCCAAGAGACCCAGTACTTC. Its translation: CASSVDVFQETQYF. The variable domain in full, completed from reference TRBV9 and TRBJ2-5, reads DSGVTQTPKHLITATGQRVTLRCSPRSGDLSVYWYQQSLDQGLQFLIQYYNGEERAKGNILERFSAQQFPDLHSELNLSSLELGDSALYFCASSVDVFQETQYFGPGTRLLVL.

This clonotype has just a few counts. This chain joins TRBV7-3 and TRBJ2-1; 8 bases fit TRBD2. The germline V gene has CDR1 SGHTA and CDR2 FQGTGA. This CDR3 region has 14 residues. V lost 5 bases and J lost 8; bases outside the gene matches: 8. Written as DNA, the CDR3 is TGTGCCAGCAGCCCTAGCGGGTACTCCGATGAGCAGTTCTTC. Residues: CASSPSGYSDEQFF.

V gene TRBV5-4 combines with J gene TRBJ2-3; the match to TRBD1 covers 7 bases. Germline lookup yields CDR1 SGHNT and CDR2 YYREEE (reference sequence). The CDR3 sequence is 16 residues long. Trimming took 3 bases from V and 0 from J; bases not matched to a gene: 7. The CDR3 region is CASSSGQLRSTDTQYF. The CDR3, as DNA: TGTGCCAGCAGCTCGGGACAGCTCAGAAGCACAGATACGCAGTATTTT.

This clonotype was observed a handful of times. This chain links TRBV4-3 with TRBJ1-4; D ambiguous. CDR1 is LGHNA, CDR2 YSLEER, per germline. This CDR3 contains 15 residues. The V and J ends lost 0 bases and 8 bases respectively, with 13 bases between them. This CDR3 is CASSQDPLRGEKLFF. Here the CDR3 DNA reads TGCGCCAGCAGCCAAGACCCCCTACGTGGGGAAAAACTGTTTTTT.

The sample holds a few counts of this clonotype. This chain joins TRBV6-5 and TRBJ2-5; D is perhaps TRBD2 (5 bases). Germline-derived CDR1 and CDR2 are MNHEY and SVGAGI. V was clipped by 5 bases and J by 7 bases, with 14 bases between them. The CDR3 consists of 13 residues. Written as DNA, the CDR3 is TGTGCCAGCAGTGTACAGTGGGGAGCGACCCAGTACTTC. Protein: CASSVQWGATQYF.

Many counts were recorded for this clonotype. V is TRBV5-1 and J is TRBJ2-3, with 8 bases that match TRBD1. CDR1 is SGHRS, CDR2 YFSETQ, per germline. The CDR3 loop spans 17 amino acids. Unmatched junction bases numbered 15, after V lost 4 bases and J lost 5 bases. The DNA for the CDR3 is TGCGCCAGCAGCCGATTCTACGGACAGGGAACGGAAGATACGCAGTATTTT. This translates into CASSRFYGQGTEDTQYF.

In this sample, this clonotype turned up a few times. This chain connects TRBV4-3 to TRBJ2-7; perhaps D is TRBD1 or TRBD2 (6 bases each). V shed 3 bases and J shed 1 base, with 19 bases lying between them. This CDR3 is 17 amino acids long. Looked up from germline, CDR1 is LGHNA and CDR2 is YSLEER. DNA for the CDR3: TGCGCCAGCAGCCAGGAGCGGTGGGGGGCGGCGTCCTACGAGCAGTACTTC. Amino acid sequence: CASSQERWGAASYEQYF.

V is TRBV19 and J is TRBJ2-6; 8 bases are shared with TRBD1. Germline V CDR1 and CDR2: LNHDA, SQIVND (reference sequence). The CDR3 is 16 amino acids. Trimming at V came to 3 bases and at J to 0 bases, leaving 1 base not matched to a gene. The CDR3 DNA reads as TGTGCCAGTAGTATTCAGGGGGCCTCTGGGGCCAACGTCCTGACTTTC. Its translation is CASSIQGASGANVLTF.

This clonotype was seen only a few times. This sequence joins TRBV9 and TRBJ2-2; 7 bases agree with TRBD1. Germline V CDR1 and CDR2: SGDLS, YYNGEE. The ends lost 2 bases at V and 1 base at J; junction bases unmatched: 8. The CDR3 has 17 residues. The CDR3 DNA follows: TGTGCCAGCAGCGTGGCGACCGGGACAGTGAACACCGGGGAGCTGTTTTTT. This encodes CASSVATGTVNTGELFF.

This clonotype was observed a few times. The chain carries TRBV4-3 and TRBJ2-3; D remains unclear. CDR1 and CDR2 from the germline V gene are LGHNA and YSLEER. Trimming stripped 1 base from V and 3 bases from J, with 14 bases between. The CDR3 spans 16 residues. This CDR3 is CASSQVGPGRTDTQYF. CDR3 DNA sequence: TGCGCCAGCAGCCAAGTCGGTCCGGGCCGGACAGATACGCAGTATTTT.

The chain couples TRBV20-1 to TRBJ1-6, with D possibly matching TRBD1 (5 bases). The germline V gene has CDR1 DFQATT and CDR2 SNEGSKA (reference sequence). The CDR3 runs to 12 residues. The CDR3 DNA sequence: TGCACTACCAGCAGAGCCGTGGGGGGCCTCCACTTT. Translated: CTTSRAVGGLHF.

This clonotype has only a few counts. The rearrangement uses TRBV25-1 and TRBJ2-4; 10 positions match TRBD1. The length of the CDR3 is 15 residues. Germline values: CDR1 MGHDK, CDR2 SYGVNS. The ends lost 5 bases at V and 7 bases at J; junction bases unmatched: 8. CDR3 in amino acids: CASSQTGGAKNIQYF. As DNA, the CDR3 is TGTGCCAGCAGTCAGACAGGGGGCGCGAAGAACATTCAGTACTTC.

The chain uses TRBV12-3 or TRBV12-4 and TRBJ1-2; D remains unclear. The germline V and J ends were trimmed by 3 bases and 2 bases, with 7 bases remaining between them. The CDR3 is 13 residues long. The CDR3 bases are TGTGCCAGCAGTTTTCCGTCGAACTATGGCTACACCTTC. It specifies CASSFPSNYGYTF.

CDR3 bases: TGCGCCAGCAGCTTAGGGCAGGGAAAAGACGAGCAGTACTTC. It codes for CASSLGQGKDEQYF. The chain is built from TRBV5-1 and TRBJ2-7, with D perhaps matching TRBD1 (5 bases). This CDR3 spans 14 amino acids. Trimming removed 2 bases at V and 5 bases at J, with 14 bases between. Per the germline V gene, CDR1 is SGHRS and CDR2 is YFSETQ.

A few counts support this clonotype. CDR3 protein: CASSQASGGAIGEQFF. The CDR3 nucleotides read TGCGCCAGCAGCCAAGCTAGCGGGGGGGCCATAGGTGAGCAGTTCTTC. The chain carries TRBV4-3 and TRBJ2-1, with TRBD2 identical over 12 bases. J was trimmed by 9 bases and V by 1 base; bases with no gene match: 7. CDR3 length: 16 residues. Per germline, CDR1 LGHNA and CDR2 YSLEER.

This clonotype was picked up many times. One junction end does not reproduce the germline sequence, and a read error may be involved. The rearrangement uses TRBV6-1 and TRBJ2-3; tentatively, D is TRBD1 (6 bases). CDR3 length: 17 residues. The germline CDR1 and CDR2 sequences are MNHNS and SASEGT. CDR3 sequence reads: CASCEVVGTYPPDTQYF. CDR3 DNA sequence: TGTGCCAGCTGTGAAGTGGTGGGGACATACCCCCCAGATACGCAGTATTTT.

The chain has TRBV27 and TRBJ1-5, with no clear D. CDR3 length equals 13 residues. CDR1 and CDR2 (germline): MNHEY, SMNVEV (reference sequence). V dropped 8 bases and J dropped 7 bases, with 15 bases sitting between them. CDR3 bases: TGTGCCAGCGCGGCAGGTTCTTGGCAGCCCCAGCATTTT. Protein: CASAAGSWQPQHF.

This clonotype was counted a few times. CDR3 sequence reads: CASSYSSKSAGEQETQYF. The DNA for the CDR3 is TGTGCCAGCAGTTACTCGTCGAAGTCAGCAGGGGAACAAGAGACCCAGTACTTC. This rearrangement joins TRBV6-5 to TRBJ2-5, with D possibly matching TRBD1 (6 bases). Germline V CDR1 and CDR2: MNHEY, SVGAGI. V lost 0 bases to trimming and J lost 2 bases, with 19 bases between them. The CDR3 runs 18 residues.

There are a few counts of this clonotype. The chain is built from TRBV12-3 or TRBV12-4 and TRBJ1-5; tentative D call: TRBD1 (5 bases). Trimming pared 0 bases from V and 5 bases from J, leaving 11 bases between. This CDR3 is built from 15 residues. The CDR3 sequence is CASSLAGQGYQPQHF. In nucleotides, the CDR3 is TGTGCCAGCAGTTTAGCAGGGCAGGGTTATCAGCCCCAGCATTTT.

The chain has TRBV19 and TRBJ2-1; D is unclear. The CDR3 runs to 15 residues. Germline V gene data show CDR1 as LNHDA and CDR2 as SQIVND (reference sequence). V was shortened by 6 bases and J by 0 bases, with 12 bases between the two germline ends. The CDR3 protein is CASRPIVGSYNEQFF. The CDR3 DNA sequence: TGTGCCAGTAGACCGATAGTAGGCTCCTACAATGAGCAGTTCTTC.

In this sample, this clonotype turned up a few times. The chain joins TRBV20-1 to TRBJ1-2; 9 bases align to TRBD1. Germline values: CDR1 DFQATT, CDR2 SNEGSKA (reference sequence). The CDR3 is 11 amino acids. The CDR3 spells CSTGGAEGYTF. The CDR3 coding sequence is TGCAGCACAGGGGGCGCAGAGGGCTACACCTTC.

There are a few counts of this clonotype. The chain links TRBV21-1 to TRBJ1-1; the tabulated D call, TRBD1, remains unverified against the DNA. TRBV21-1 is a known pseudogene. The CDR3 consists of 17 residues. The CDR3 reads CASSKEMNREKTTEAFF. The CDR3, as DNA: TGTGCCAGCAGCAAAGAAATGAACAGGGAAAAGACCACTGAAGCTTTCTTT.